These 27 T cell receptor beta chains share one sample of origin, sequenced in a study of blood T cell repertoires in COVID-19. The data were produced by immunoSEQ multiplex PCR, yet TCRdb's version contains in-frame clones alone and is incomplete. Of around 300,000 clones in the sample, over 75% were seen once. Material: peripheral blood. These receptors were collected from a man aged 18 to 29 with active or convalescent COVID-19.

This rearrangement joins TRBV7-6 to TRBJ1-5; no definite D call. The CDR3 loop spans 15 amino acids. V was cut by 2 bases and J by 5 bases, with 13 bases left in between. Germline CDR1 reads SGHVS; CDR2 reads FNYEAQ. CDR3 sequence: CASSLIRRRDQPQHF. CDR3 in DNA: TGTGCCAGCAGCTTAATAAGGCGGCGAGATCAGCCCCAGCATTTT.

The CDR3 spells CATSSLQGGGTEAFF. The CDR3 DNA reads TGTGCCACCAGCAGCCTACAGGGAGGGGGCACTGAAGCTTTCTTT. The chain uses TRBV15 and TRBJ1-1; possibly TRBD1 for D (6 bases). Trimming removed 3 bases at V and 4 bases at J, with 15 bases between. The V gene's germline CDR1 is LNHNV and CDR2 YYDKDF (reference sequence). CDR3 size: 15 residues.

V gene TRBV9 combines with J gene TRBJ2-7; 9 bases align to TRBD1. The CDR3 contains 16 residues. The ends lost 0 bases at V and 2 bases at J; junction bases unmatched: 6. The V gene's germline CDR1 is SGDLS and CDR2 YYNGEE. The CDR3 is CASSVAETGGAYEQYF. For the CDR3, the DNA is TGTGCCAGCAGCGTAGCTGAGACAGGGGGGGCCTACGAGCAGTACTTC.

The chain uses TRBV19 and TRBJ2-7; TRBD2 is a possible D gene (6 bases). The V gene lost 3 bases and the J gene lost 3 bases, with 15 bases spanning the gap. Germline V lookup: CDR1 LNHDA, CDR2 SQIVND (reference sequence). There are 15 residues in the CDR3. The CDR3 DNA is TGTGCCAGTAGTATCCACGGTGGGGAGGTCTACGAGCAGTACTTC. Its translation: CASSIHGGEVYEQYF.

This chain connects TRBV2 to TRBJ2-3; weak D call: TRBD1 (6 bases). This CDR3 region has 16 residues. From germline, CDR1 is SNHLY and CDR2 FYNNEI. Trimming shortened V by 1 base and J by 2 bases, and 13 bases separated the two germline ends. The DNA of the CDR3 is TGTGCCAGCAGTGAAGACCCCCGGGACATCACAGATACGCAGTATTTT. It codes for CASSEDPRDITDTQYF.

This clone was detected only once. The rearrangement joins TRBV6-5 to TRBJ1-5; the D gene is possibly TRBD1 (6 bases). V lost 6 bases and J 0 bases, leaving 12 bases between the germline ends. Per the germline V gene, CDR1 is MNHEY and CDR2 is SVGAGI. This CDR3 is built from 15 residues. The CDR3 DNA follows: TGTGCCAGCAGAAGGACAGAGAATAGCAATCAGCCCCAGCATTTT. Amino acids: CASRRTENSNQPQHF.

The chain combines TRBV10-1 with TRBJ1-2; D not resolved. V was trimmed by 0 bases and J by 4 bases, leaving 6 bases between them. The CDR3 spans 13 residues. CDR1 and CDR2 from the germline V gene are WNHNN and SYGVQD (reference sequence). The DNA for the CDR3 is TGCGCCAGCAGTGAGTCGGGCGTCTATGGCTACACCTTC. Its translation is CASSESGVYGYTF.

CDR3 sequence reads: CASSATSGGVTDTQYF. The CDR3 coding sequence is TGTGCCAGCAGCGCCACTAGCGGGGGTGTAACAGATACGCAGTATTTT. The V and J genes are TRBV9 and TRBJ2-3, with 11 bases that match TRBD2. Germline lookup yields CDR1 SGDLS and CDR2 YYNGEE. With V trimmed by 3 bases and J by 3 bases, 6 bases remained unmatched. CDR3 length: 16 residues.

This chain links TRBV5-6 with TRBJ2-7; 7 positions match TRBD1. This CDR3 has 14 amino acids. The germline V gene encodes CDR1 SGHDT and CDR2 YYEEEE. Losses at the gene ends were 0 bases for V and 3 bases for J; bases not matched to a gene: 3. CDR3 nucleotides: TGTGCCAGCAGCTTGGCAGGGGGAATCTACGAGCAGTACTTC. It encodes CASSLAGGIYEQYF.

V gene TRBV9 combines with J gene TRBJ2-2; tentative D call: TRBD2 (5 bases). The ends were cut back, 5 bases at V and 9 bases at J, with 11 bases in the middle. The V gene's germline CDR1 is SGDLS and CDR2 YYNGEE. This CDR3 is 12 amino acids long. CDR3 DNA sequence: TGTGCCAGCAGTAATACGGGATGGGAGCTGTTTTTT. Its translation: CASSNTGWELFF.

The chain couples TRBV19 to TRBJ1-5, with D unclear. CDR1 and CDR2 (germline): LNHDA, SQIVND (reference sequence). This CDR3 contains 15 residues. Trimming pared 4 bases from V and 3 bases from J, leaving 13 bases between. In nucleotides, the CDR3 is TGTGCCAGTAGTACCACCGGGATCTACAATCAGCCCCAGCATTTT. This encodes CASSTTGIYNQPQHF.

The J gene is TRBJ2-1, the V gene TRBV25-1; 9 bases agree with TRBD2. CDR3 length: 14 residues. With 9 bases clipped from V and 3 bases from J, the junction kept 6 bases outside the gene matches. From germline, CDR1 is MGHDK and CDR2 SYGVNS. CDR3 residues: CASAGGRSYNEQFF. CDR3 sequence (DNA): TGTGCCAGTGCGGGAGGGAGAAGCTACAATGAGCAGTTCTTC. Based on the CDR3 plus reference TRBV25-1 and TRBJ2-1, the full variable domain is EADIYQTPRYLVIGTGKKITLECSQTMGHDKMYWYQQDPGMELHLIHYSYGVNSTEKGDLSSESTVSRIRTEHFPLTLESARPSHTSQYLCASAGGRSYNEQFFGPGTRLTVL.

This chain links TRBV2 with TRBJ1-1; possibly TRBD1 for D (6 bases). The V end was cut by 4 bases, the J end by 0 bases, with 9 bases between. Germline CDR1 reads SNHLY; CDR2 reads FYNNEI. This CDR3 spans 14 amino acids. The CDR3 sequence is CASSVDSLNTEAFF. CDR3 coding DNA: TGTGCCAGCAGTGTGGACAGCCTGAACACTGAAGCTTTCTTT.

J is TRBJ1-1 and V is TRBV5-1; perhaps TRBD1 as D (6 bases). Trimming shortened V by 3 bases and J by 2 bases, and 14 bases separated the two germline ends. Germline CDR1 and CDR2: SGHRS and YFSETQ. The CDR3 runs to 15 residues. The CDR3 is CASSSAGTTNTEAFF. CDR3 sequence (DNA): TGCGCCAGCAGCTCGGCCGGGACAACTAACACTGAAGCTTTCTTT. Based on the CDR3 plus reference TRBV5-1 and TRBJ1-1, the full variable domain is KAGVTQTPRYLIKTRGQQVTLSCSPISGHRSVSWYQQTPGQGLQFLFEYFSETQRNKGNFPGRFSGRQFSNSRSEMNVSTLELGDSALYLCASSSAGTTNTEAFFGQGTRLTVV.

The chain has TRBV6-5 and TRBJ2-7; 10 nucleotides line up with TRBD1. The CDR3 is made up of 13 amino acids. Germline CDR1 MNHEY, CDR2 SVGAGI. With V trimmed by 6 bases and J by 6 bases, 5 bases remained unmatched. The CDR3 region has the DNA TGTGCCAGCAGACCCGGACAGGGGGGCGAGCAGTACTTC. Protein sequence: CASRPGQGGEQYF.

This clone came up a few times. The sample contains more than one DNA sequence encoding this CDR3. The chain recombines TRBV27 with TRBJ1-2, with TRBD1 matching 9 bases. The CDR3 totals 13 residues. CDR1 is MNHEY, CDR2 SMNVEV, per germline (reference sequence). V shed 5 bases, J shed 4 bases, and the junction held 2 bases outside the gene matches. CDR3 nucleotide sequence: TGTGCCAGCAGTCCGGGACAGGGCTATGGCTACACCTTC. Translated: CASSPGQGYGYTF.

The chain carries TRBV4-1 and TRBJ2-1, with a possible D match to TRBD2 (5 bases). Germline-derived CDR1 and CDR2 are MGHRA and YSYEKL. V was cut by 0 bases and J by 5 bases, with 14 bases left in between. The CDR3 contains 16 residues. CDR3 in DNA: TGCGCCAGCAGCCAAGATGGGAGTACAATTAACAATGAGCAGTTCTTC. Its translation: CASSQDGSTINNEQFF.

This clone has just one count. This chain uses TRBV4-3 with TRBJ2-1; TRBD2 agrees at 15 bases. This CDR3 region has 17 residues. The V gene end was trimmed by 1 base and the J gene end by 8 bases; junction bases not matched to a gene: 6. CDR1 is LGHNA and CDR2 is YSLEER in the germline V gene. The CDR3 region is CASSQVGLAGGMYEQFF. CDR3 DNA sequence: TGCGCCAGCAGCCAAGTGGGACTAGCGGGGGGTATGTATGAGCAGTTCTTC.

The CDR3: CASSYSGGSTEAFF. DNA of the CDR3: TGTGCCAGCAGTTACTCGGGGGGAAGCACTGAAGCTTTCTTT. The chain employs TRBV6-5 and TRBJ1-1; a possible D gene is TRBD1 (5 bases). This CDR3 has 14 amino acids. Trimming cost V 0 bases and J 4 bases, with 9 bases left between them. Germline CDR1 MNHEY, CDR2 SVGAGI.

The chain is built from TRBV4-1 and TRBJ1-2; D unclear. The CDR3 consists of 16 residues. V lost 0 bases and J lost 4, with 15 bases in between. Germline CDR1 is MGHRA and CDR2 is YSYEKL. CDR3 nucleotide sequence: TGCGCCAGCAGCCAAGATAACGGACTTAGGGCCTATGGCTACACCTTC. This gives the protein CASSQDNGLRAYGYTF.

The CDR3 region is CASSSSRDRGFNNAEAFF. CDR3 DNA: TGTGCCAGCAGCTCAAGCCGGGACAGGGGGTTCAATAACGCTGAAGCTTTCTTT. This chain links TRBV9 with TRBJ1-1, with TRBD1 matching over 11 bases. Germline CDR1 and CDR2: SGDLS and YYNGEE. The CDR3 consists of 18 residues. V shed 4 bases, J shed 6 bases, and the junction held 17 bases outside the gene matches.

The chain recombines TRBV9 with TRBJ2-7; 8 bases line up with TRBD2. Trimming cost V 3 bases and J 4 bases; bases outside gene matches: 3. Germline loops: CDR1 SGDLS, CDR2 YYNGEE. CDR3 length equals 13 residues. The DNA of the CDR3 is TGTGCCAGCAGCGCCACTAGCGGATACGAGCAGTACTTC. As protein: CASSATSGYEQYF.

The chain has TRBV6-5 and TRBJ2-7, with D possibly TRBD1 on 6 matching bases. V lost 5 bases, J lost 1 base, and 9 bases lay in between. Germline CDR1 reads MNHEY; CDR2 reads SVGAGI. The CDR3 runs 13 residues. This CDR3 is CASSHRESYEQYF. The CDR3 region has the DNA TGTGCCAGCAGTCACAGGGAGTCCTACGAGCAGTACTTC.

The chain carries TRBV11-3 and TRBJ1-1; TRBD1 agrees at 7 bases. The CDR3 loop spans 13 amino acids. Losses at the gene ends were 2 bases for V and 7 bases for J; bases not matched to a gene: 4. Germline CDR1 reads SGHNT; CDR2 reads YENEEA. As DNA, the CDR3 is TGTGCCAGCAGCTTAAGGGGGCGGGATGAAGCTTTCTTT. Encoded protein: CASSLRGRDEAFF.

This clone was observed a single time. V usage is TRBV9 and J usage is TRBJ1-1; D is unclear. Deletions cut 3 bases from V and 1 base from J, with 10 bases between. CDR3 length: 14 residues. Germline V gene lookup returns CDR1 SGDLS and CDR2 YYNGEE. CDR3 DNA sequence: TGTGCCAGCAGCGGAGGGTGGTCGAACACTGAAGCTTTCTTT. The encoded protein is CASSGGWSNTEAFF. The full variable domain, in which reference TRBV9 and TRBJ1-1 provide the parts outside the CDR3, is DSGVTQTPKHLITATGQRVTLRCSPRSGDLSVYWYQQSLDQGLQFLIQYYNGEERAKGNILERFSAQQFPDLHSELNLSSLELGDSALYFCASSGGWSNTEAFFGQGTRLTVV.

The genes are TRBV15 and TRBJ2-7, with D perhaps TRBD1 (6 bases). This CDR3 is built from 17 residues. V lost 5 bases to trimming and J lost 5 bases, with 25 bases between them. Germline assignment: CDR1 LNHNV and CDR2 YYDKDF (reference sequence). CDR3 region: CATSPTAPGALFNEQYF. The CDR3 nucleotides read TGTGCCACCAGCCCCACCGCCCCAGGGGCGCTTTTCAACGAGCAGTACTTC.

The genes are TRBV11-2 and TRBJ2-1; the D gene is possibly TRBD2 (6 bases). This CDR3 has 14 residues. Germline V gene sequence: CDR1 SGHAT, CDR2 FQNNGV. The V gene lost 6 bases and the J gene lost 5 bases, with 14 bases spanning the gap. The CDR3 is CASREPGRHNEQFF. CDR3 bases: TGTGCCAGCAGGGAACCCGGGAGACACAATGAGCAGTTCTTC.